Below, one TCR beta chain is given with its context. The CDR3 has 14 amino acids. Per germline, CDR1 SGDLS and CDR2 YYNGEE. With 0 bases removed from V and 2 bases from J, the gap between germline ends came to 7 bases. These data are taken from a study of blood T cell repertoires in COVID-19. About the research overall: From the United States, Italy and Spain came samples of acute and convalescent COVID-19. T cells, B-cell-depleted T cells, or PBMCs provided the cDNA or gDNA that served as material.

Study processing details: Reference gene primer amplification yielded estimated nucleated cell counts. Assay: immunoSEQ multiplex PCR; the TCRdb copy retains only in-frame clones and omits some. Clonal size and the V and J genes are those of that table, whereas D and trimming came from the DNA. The table records about 300,000 clones, 70% to 90% of them present only once. V gene TRBV9 combines with J gene TRBJ2-3; D is unclear. Sequencing was done on a sample of peripheral blood. This TCR derives from a man in his 70s with acute or convalescent COVID-19. The CDR3 sequence: CASSVEAITDTQYF. The CDR3 DNA is TGTGCCAGCAGCGTAGAAGCGATCACAGATACGCAGTATTTT.